This section outlines one T cell receptor beta chain sequence together with its context. CDR1 and CDR2 (germline): MDHEN, SYDVKM. V was pared by 5 bases and J by 7 bases, with 12 bases between. The CDR3 is 13 amino acids. This sample is part of a study of blood T cell repertoires in COVID-19. About the study: COVID-19 samples from acute and convalescent phases originated in the United States, Italy and Spain.

The data were produced by immunoSEQ multiplex PCR, yet TCRdb's version contains in-frame clones alone and is incomplete. The sample lists around 150,000 clones, around 80% occurring once. The clonotype originates from a man in his 60s with active or convalescent COVID-19. The chain links TRBV28 to TRBJ1-5; TRBD1 might be the D (6 bases). Sequenced material: peripheral blood. The CDR3 DNA sequence: TGTGCCAGCAGTCGCAACAGGGAGCAGCCCCAGCATTTT. Amino acid sequence: CASSRNREQPQHF.